This T cell receptor (beta chain) was sequenced in a study of T cells after yellow fever vaccination (dated by TCRdb to 2018 to 2020). In the study overall: The SMART-Seq v4 Ultra Low Input RNA kit was used to prepare libraries from fractions with low cell numbers. To follow T-cell clones before and after primary and booster YFV17D yellow fever vaccination, bulk TCR alpha and beta repertoires were sequenced over time. The cohort comprised two healthy male donors, one aged 18 to 30 and one aged 30 to 40 years. Blood was drawn at multiple timepoints before and after primary and secondary immunization, with bulk PBMC replicates and cell subsets isolated.

What the authors observed across the whole study: Computational filtering was required because FACS-sorted repertoires could contain abundant contaminating clonotypes from the bulk population. Compared with the primary T-cell response, the secondary T-cell response was faster but weaker, reaching its peak on day 5 rather than on day 15. Because the study included only two donors, the extent to which the findings can be generalized is limited. A small share of clonotypes was detected in both CD4 and CD8 compartments, with the overlap likely arising from convergent recombination. After the booster, most clones that had expanded after primary vaccination were detected again (approximately 97% of CD4 and 70% to 90% of CD8), suggesting broad maintenance of memory.

TCR cDNA was synthesized by 5'RACE template switching, which introduced a universal primer site and unique molecular identifiers. Priming of cDNA synthesis was performed from both the TCR alpha and TCR beta constant segments. Library amplification involved two PCR steps, and the second step added sample barcodes and sequencing adapters. Libraries were sequenced on Illumina HiSeq 2500 (2x100 bp) or NovaSeq (2x150 bp). The authors processed their data as follows. MIGEC was used to demultiplex reads and collapse the reads into UMI consensus sequences, and MiXCR was used for V(D)J alignment. Using edgeR on replicate PBMC samples, clonotypes were called vaccine-responding if FDR was below 0.01 and the log2 fold change was above 5 up to day 15. Bulk clonotypes were assigned CD4 or CD8 identity according to which sequenced CD4 or CD8 repertoire held them at higher abundance. TCRdb reprocessing: public reads trimmed at Q25 with fastp, clones called with MiXCR, in-frame beta chains kept. Entries are consolidated by CDR3 protein sequence, retaining the most common genes and DNA. These V and J calls rely on TCRdb rather than the paper's analysis. The sample has 150,000 to 200,000 distinct CDR3 sequences on record, approximately 6.7% of them singletons. Of the sample, more than 2.5% falls within the top ten clones.

In light of the paper, this sample's treatment or condition label describes: live attenuated yellow fever vaccine strain. PBMCs were isolated from peripheral blood using a standard Ficoll-Paque protocol. Dynabeads CD4 and CD8 positive selection kits were used to isolate the CD4 and CD8 T-cell fractions. RNA was extracted with TriZol from bulk PBMCs, CD4 and CD8 fractions, and dextramer-positive and dextramer-negative fractions. At least ten counts were recorded for this clonotype. No cognate antigen has been identified for it. The sample holds no much larger clone one base away, and base qualities are not on file. V is pruned by 5 bases and J by 7 bases, leaving 0 bases of the junction without a gene match. The CDR3 starts with the cysteine, ends with the phenylalanine, and has 11 residues. Left in the record is the CDR3 DNA by itself, 33 bases read in frame from the first base. CDR1 is given as GTSNPN and CDR2 as SVGIG, both from the germline V gene (reference sequence).

This receptor was identified in a young man who received the YFV17D yellow fever vaccine. This specimen was CD4+ T cells sorted from PBMCs, taken 5 days after the first yellow fever vaccination. The rearranged chain carries TRBV30 and TRBJ2-5; 11 middle bases align to TRBD1. This receptor has the CDR3 CAWGTGGTQYF. The bases are TGTGCCTGGGGGACAGGGGGGACCCAGTACTTC. With the portions outside the CDR3 filled from the reference TRBV30 and TRBJ2-5 genes, the complete variable region becomes SQTIHQWPATLVQPVGSPLSLECTVEGTSNPNLYWYRQAAGRGLQLLFYSVGIGQISSEVPQNLSASRPQDRQFILSSKKLLLSDSGFYLCAWGTGGTQYFGPGTRLLVL.